Listed here is a single TCR beta chain. Its antigen target is currently unknown. No much larger clone is present one base from it, and per-base qualities are unavailable. The sample comes from a study of cytomegalovirus exposure and HLA in healthy donors (dated by TCRdb to the late 2010s). In terms of the full investigation: In an earlier analysis of 587 of the donors, 276 Gb of sequence data and 90 million to 120 million unique TCR beta sequences from about 180 million T cells were reported. Alongside the repertoire data, information on donor age, sex, ethnicity and CMV serostatus was compiled. The study used immunosequencing to profile the T cell repertoires of approximately 690 subjects and linked those repertoires to cytomegalovirus serostatus. Typing coverage differed by locus: A, B, C, DRB1 and DQB1 were typed in roughly 620-630 donors, DQA1 in about 560, DPA1 in some 610, and DPB1 in approximately 450. A separate validation cohort of 100 to 150 different subjects was used in addition to the 666-subject first cohort. Of the roughly 400 genotyped donors, less than 90% were placed in the genetic ancestry cluster associated with self-reported Caucasian donors. A handful of DR-DQ haplotypes were handled as single units for association and clustering because linkage in the cohort was strong. Every discovery cohort repertoire had been produced on one sequencing platform. An earlier analysis of approximately 630 of the donors applied high-throughput TCR beta sequencing to assess whether each TCR beta V gene segment acted as functional or pseudogenic. The study aimed to test whether signatures of past pathogen exposure could be identified by cataloging public T cell receptors. Rather than using new phenotypic data, the later analysis identified candidate immune exposures from TCR beta sequences and from how often those sequences occurred across donors. A later analysis re-examined previously published TCR beta repertoires from about 670 donors and added high-resolution HLA genotyping to investigate patterns of TCR occurrence. Among about 360 genotyped donors of the cohort, an average of around 240,000 unique TCR beta nucleotide sequences were sequenced per donor, around 20% of them non-productive. HLA typing covered class I and class II loci at four-digit resolution. In a later genetic analysis, genome-wide SNP genotypes for about 55% of the roughly 670 donors were used, and that subset was treated as a discovery cohort. High-throughput TCR immunosequencing, statistical association of individual TCRs with disease status, and machine learning were combined to predict cytomegalovirus infection status. Roughly 300 gigabases of sequencing data and 70 million to 100 million unique TCR sequences made up an early release that covered 500 to 650 HLA-typed donors.

The cohort consisted of some 670 healthy bone marrow donors. At the time of sampling, all cohort members were nominally healthy, though unrecorded immune exposures were likely present. The donor was CMV seropositive and belonged to the group of 250 to 300 seropositive cohort members. A peripheral blood sample was collected from each donor, and TCR beta sequencing was performed on peripheral blood mononuclear cells. Genomic DNA extraction from the blood cell samples was performed with the Qiagen DNeasy Blood Extraction Kit. Sequences MNHEY (CDR1) and SVGAGI (CDR2) are obtained from the germline V gene. The CDR3 numbers 11 residues from cysteine through phenylalanine. Only the CDR3 DNA stays, 33 bases, in frame from base 1. V is trimmed back by 6 bases and J by 12 bases, and the junction contains 4 bases that no gene match accounts for. Library construction relied on the immunoSEQ multiplex PCR assay. For the multiplex PCR, a mixture combining 60 forward primers for TCR Vbeta segments and 13 reverse primers for TCR Jbeta segments was used. A multiplex PCR assay on genomic DNA amplified the CDR3 region of rearranged TCR beta genes. On the Illumina HiSeq System, the amplified TCR beta libraries were sequenced as 87-base-pair reads. The paper's data handling went like this. A later analysis counted 75 million to 100 million unique TCR beta chains across the 670 or so repertoires, and roughly 11 million of these chains were shared by at least two donors. A nearest-neighbor algorithm error-corrected the raw reads and collapsed the reads into unique sequences, merging closely related sequences to remove PCR and sequencing errors. To assign V, D and J gene segments, CDR3 sequences were aligned to IMGT reference sequences. For a sequence to be retained, at least a six-nucleotide match to both a V gene segment and a J gene segment was required. Rearrangements were called productive when the CDR3 lacked stop codons and stayed in frame with V and J; all others were non-productive. Following IMGT convention, CDR3 was defined as the stretch from the second conserved V-encoded cysteine up to the conserved J-encoded phenylalanine. In an earlier analysis of around 600 of the donors, sequences lacking an unambiguous match to a single V gene segment were excluded. In an earlier analysis of some 590 of the donors, a V segment was called functional when productive rearrangements were above 56.7%, and segregating when the standard deviation between donors exceeded 5%. A statistical classification framework was built for diagnosing cytomegalovirus status from the catalog of TCR beta chain sequences. A later analysis assigned V and J genes by comparing TCR nucleotide sequences with IMGT/GENE-DB human TR gene sequences. In a later analysis, CDR3 sequences and most-parsimonious VDJ recombination scenarios were assigned using the TCRdist pipeline. In a later analysis, each TCR beta chain was defined by its CDR3 amino acid sequence together with its V-gene family, and reads without a unique V-gene family were excluded. As a way to deal with suspected cross-contamination and a sequencing artifact, a later analysis dropped 450 to 600 nucleotide sequences that were highly shared and had low generation probability. For each public chain, a later analysis derived a clonal expansion index from normalized ranks of inferred template counts within each repertoire. Generation probabilities in a later analysis came from a VDJ recombination model fitted to out-of-frame rearrangements, and those results were checked against IGoR. Hypergeometric tests were used in a later analysis to score TCR-TCR, TCR-HLA and TCR-CMV co-occurrence, with a repertoire-size bias correction applied to the TCR pairs. False discovery rates were estimated in a later analysis by permuting HLA or CMV assignments 20 times. In a later analysis, co-occurring TCRs were grouped using DBSCAN, with TCRdist sequence similarity added in when clustering inside HLA-allele-positive subsets. Repertoires with fewer than 30,000 or more than 120,000 public chains were left out of co-occurrence clustering, as were about 5 repertoires with anomalous nucleotide sharing. Sourced from immuneACCESS, this table was stored by TCRdb with only in-frame sequences that have V and J called. A share of the clones is absent; for the studies checked, an unresolved V gene accounts for under half, and the remainder has no known explanation. The D gene and trimming were derived from the DNA, and the V and J assignments and clone size from that table. The sample yields 95,000 to 150,000 clones; 70% to 80% were counted once. Around 2.7% of the sample lies in the top ten.

What the research found in general, with its limitations: In a later analysis, HLA-associated TCR beta chains were found to be more clonally expanded and to have lower generation probabilities than equally common non-associated chains. Strong co-occurrence of HLA alleles, especially DR and DQ, made assigning TCR associations to individual alleles difficult. The study listed approximately 150 TCR beta chains as associated with cytomegalovirus. Some IMGT-functional V segments, including TRBV6-2 and TRBV6-3, could not be told apart with the 87-base-pair reads, so those segments were excluded. The cohort was sequenced for TCR beta chains only, and without alpha or paired-chain data the features that could be detected were limited. According to the authors, the approach could potentially be generalized to other disease states and immunological phenotypes. Specific HLA alleles were associated with 16,951 TCR beta sequences at a false discovery rate of 0.05 in a later analysis. A cluster of highly shared sequence variants was judged likely to be a technical artifact of the sequencing pipeline. Because some donors lacked HLA typing at each locus, the association tests relied only on the typed subset. Immune exposure information for the cohort was limited to CMV serostatus. Roughly uniform sequencing depth across donors was assumed in presence/absence analyses, although this assumption may not hold. A later analysis found that TCR association rates varied across HLA loci, with DRB1 alleles showing the most associated TCRs and HLA-C alleles the fewest. An earlier analysis of several hundred of the donors showed that most TCR beta V segments appeared in productive rearrangements either about 87% or about 30% of the time, which broadly matched IMGT annotations. A few of the identified cytomegalovirus-associated TCR beta chains were confirmed in vitro to be specific for cytomegalovirus antigens. Correlated functional status among segregating V segments might reflect linkage disequilibrium, but an unknown experimental factor could not be ruled out. According to a later genetic analysis, donors in an Asian-associated ancestry cluster had fewer N-insertions in productive TCRs than the roughly 700-donor mean. The classifier was reported to diagnose cytomegalovirus status with high specificity and sensitivity in both the original and validation cohorts. V-gene and J-gene trimming of TCR beta chains was associated with a missense DCLRE1C variant in a later genetic analysis, and the association was replicated in an independent cohort. Most TCR sequences were observed very rarely across donors, whereas some public TCRs were present in many individuals. A further reported finding was that TCR beta sequences accurately predicted the HLA-A and HLA-B alleles for most subjects in the first cohort. Because counts were too low, roughly 16 rarely observed V segments, including chromosome 9 orphons, were excluded from the earlier analysis of some 540 of the donors. In a later analysis, several top co-occurrence clusters were reported to appear linked to parvovirus B19, influenza, CMV and Epstein-Barr virus. Most CMV-associated TCR beta chains appeared to be HLA-restricted in a later analysis, and the HLA associations seemed to be driven largely by CMV exposure.

The chain uses TRBV6-5 and TRBJ2-1; 8 junctional bases match TRBD2. This receptor was obtained from a woman aged 40 to 50 in good health and CMV-seropositive. The sequenced material came from PBMCs. The CDR3 region reads CASRSTSGQFF. The sequenced DNA: TGTGCCAGCAGGTCCACTAGCGGGCAGTTCTTC.